This T cell receptor beta chain was recovered during a study of cytomegalovirus exposure and HLA in healthy donors. V gave up 2 bases and J gave up 7 bases; unmatched junction bases: 5. The CDR3 loop spans 13 amino acids. The germline V gene encodes CDR1 SGHNT and CDR2 YYREEE (reference sequence). In the PCR, 60 Vbeta and 13 Jbeta primers were used. Sequenced by immunoSEQ multiplex PCR; TCRdb stores in-frame clones only, minus some. The profile shows about 120,000 clones, approximately 80% of them singletons. This clonotype was sampled from a woman between 35 and 50 years old in good health and CMV-seropositive. Sequencing was carried out using PBMCs. The rearrangement links TRBV5-4 to TRBJ1-2; 7 bases fit TRBD1. CDR3 region: CASSFGTEAGYTF. CDR3 nucleotides: TGTGCCAGCAGCTTTGGGACAGAGGCTGGCTACACCTTC.